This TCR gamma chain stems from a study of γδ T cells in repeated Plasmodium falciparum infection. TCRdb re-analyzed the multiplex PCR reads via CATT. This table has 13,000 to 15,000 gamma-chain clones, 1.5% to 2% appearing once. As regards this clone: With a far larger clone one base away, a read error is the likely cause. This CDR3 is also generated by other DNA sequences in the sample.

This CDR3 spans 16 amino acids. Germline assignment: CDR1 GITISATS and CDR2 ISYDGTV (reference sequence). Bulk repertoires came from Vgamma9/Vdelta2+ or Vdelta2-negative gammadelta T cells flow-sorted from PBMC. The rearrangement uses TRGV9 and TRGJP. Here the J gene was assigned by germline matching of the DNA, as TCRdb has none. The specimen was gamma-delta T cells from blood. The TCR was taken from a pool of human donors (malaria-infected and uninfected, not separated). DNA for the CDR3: TGTGCCTTGTGGGAGGCAATTGGGTTGGGTAAAAAAATCAAGGTATTT. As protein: CALWEAIGLGKKIKVF.